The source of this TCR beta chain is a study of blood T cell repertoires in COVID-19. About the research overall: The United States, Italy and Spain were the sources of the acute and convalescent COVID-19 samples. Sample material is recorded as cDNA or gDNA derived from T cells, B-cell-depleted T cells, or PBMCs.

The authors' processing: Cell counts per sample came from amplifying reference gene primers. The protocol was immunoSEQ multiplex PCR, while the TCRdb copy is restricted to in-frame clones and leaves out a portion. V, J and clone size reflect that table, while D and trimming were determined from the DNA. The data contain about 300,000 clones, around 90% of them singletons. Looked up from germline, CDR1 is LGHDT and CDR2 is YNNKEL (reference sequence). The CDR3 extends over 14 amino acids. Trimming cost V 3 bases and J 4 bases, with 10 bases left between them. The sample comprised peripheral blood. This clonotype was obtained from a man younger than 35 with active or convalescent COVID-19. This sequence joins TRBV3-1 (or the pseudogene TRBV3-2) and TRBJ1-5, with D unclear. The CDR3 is CASSHRGRNQPQHF. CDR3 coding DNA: TGTGCCAGCAGCCATCGTGGCAGAAATCAGCCCCAGCATTTT.